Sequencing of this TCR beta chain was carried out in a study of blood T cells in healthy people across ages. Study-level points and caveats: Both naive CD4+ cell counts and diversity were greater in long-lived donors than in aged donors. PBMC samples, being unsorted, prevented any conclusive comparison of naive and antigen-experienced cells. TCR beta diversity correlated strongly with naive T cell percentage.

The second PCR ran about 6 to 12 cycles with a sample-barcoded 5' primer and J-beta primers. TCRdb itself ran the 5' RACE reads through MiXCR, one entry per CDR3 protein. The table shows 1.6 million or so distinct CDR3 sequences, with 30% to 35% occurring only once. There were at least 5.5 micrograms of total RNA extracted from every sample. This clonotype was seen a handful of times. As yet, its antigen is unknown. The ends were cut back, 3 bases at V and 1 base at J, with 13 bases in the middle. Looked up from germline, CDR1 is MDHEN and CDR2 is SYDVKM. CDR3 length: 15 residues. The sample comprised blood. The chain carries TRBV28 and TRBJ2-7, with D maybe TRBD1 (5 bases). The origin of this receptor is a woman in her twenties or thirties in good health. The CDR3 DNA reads TGTGCCAGCAGTTTCCCCCCGCAGGGATCCTACGAGCAGTACTTC. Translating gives CASSFPPQGSYEQYF.